A single sample gave rise to the 28 T cell receptor beta chains below, sequenced in a study of PD-1 blockade in mismatch repair-deficient tumors. Profiled with immunoSEQ multiplex PCR; TCRdb holds only in-frame clones, not every one. Of some 120,000 clones in the sample, approximately 90% are singletons; the top ten hold 13%. Sample: peripheral blood, taken 44 weeks after starting pembrolizumab. The source is an adult with mismatch repair-deficient cancer.

This rearrangement joins TRBV6-1 to TRBJ1-4; D gene uncertain. The CDR3 runs 12 residues. Germline V lookup: CDR1 MNHNS, CDR2 SASEGT. Deletions cut 5 bases from V and 12 bases from J, with 13 bases between. The CDR3 bases are TGTGCCAGCAGTTATACTACACGAGAACTGTTTTTT. Amino acid sequence: CASSYTTRELFF.

V is TRBV27 and J is TRBJ2-7; 8 positions match TRBD1. The CDR3 loop spans 13 amino acids. Germline assignment: CDR1 MNHEY and CDR2 SMNVEV (reference sequence). J was trimmed by 3 bases and V by 5 bases; bases with no gene match: 3. DNA of the CDR3: TGTGCCAGCAGTGGAGGACAGGGCTACGAGCAGTACTTC. Protein product: CASSGGQGYEQYF.

The CDR3 region has the DNA TGCGCCAGCAGCCAAGGGAACAGGCCGAGTGGCTACACCTTC. As protein: CASSQGNRPSGYTF. This chain joins TRBV4-1 and TRBJ1-2, with D perhaps TRBD1 (5 bases). Germline V gene lookup returns CDR1 MGHRA and CDR2 YSYEKL. Trimming cost V 1 base and J 7 bases, with 13 bases left between them. The CDR3 runs 14 residues.

The gene calls are TRBV27 and TRBJ2-6; D remains ambiguous. This CDR3 region has 13 residues. CDR1 is MNHEY and CDR2 is SMNVEV in the germline V gene (reference sequence). Trimming removed 2 bases at V and 2 bases at J, with 1 base between. In DNA form, the CDR3 reads TGTGCCAGCAGTTTAGCTGGGGCCAACGTCCTGACTTTC. This encodes CASSLAGANVLTF.

The chain recombines TRBV6-6 with TRBJ2-3; TRBD2 matches 8 bases. The germline gives CDR1 MNHNY, CDR2 SVGAGI (reference sequence). The trim removed 8 bases at V and 2 bases at J, leaving 3 bases unmatched. The CDR3 length is 13 residues. The CDR3, as DNA: TGTGCCAGCGTTAGCGGGATCACAGATACGCAGTATTTT. Translation gives CASVSGITDTQYF.

The V and J genes are TRBV7-9 and TRBJ1-5; D not resolved. There are 12 residues in the CDR3. V lost 3 bases to trimming and J lost 5 bases, with 5 bases between them. The germline V gene encodes CDR1 SEHNR and CDR2 FQNEAQ (reference sequence). CDR3 DNA sequence: TGTGCCAGCAGCTTGGACTATCAGCCCCAGCATTTT. Protein product: CASSLDYQPQHF.

Turning to this clone: Other nucleotide sequences in the sample specify the same CDR3. The chain couples TRBV5-1 to TRBJ2-7; possibly TRBD2 for D (5 bases). Trimming pared 0 bases from V and 5 bases from J, leaving 9 bases between. Germline-derived CDR1 and CDR2 are SGHRS and YFSETQ. CDR3 length: 13 residues. For the CDR3, the DNA is TGCGCCAGCAGCTTGGCCCCCGGGGACGAGCAGTACTTC. It encodes CASSLAPGDEQYF.

This chain connects TRBV27 to TRBJ2-5; TRBD1 is a possible D gene (6 bases). Trimming stripped 6 bases from V and 1 base from J, with 15 bases between. The V gene's germline CDR1 is MNHEY and CDR2 SMNVEV (reference sequence). This CDR3 region has 15 residues. The CDR3 sequence: CASSSAQGIQETQYF. The CDR3 DNA reads as TGTGCCAGCAGCTCCGCGCAGGGGATCCAAGAGACCCAGTACTTC.

The rearrangement links TRBV28 to TRBJ2-3; 12 positions agree with TRBD2. The CDR3 covers 16 residues. Germline V lookup: CDR1 MDHEN, CDR2 SYDVKM. Trimming cost V 2 bases and J 5 bases; bases outside gene matches: 5. The CDR3 coding sequence is TGTGCCAGCAGTTTACGACTAGCGGGAGTTAAAGATACGCAGTATTTT. As protein: CASSLRLAGVKDTQYF.

This clone showed up just a few times. V usage is TRBV2 and J usage is TRBJ2-7; 9 nucleotides align to TRBD1. This CDR3 has 13 residues. Germline loops: CDR1 SNHLY, CDR2 FYNNEI. J lost 7 bases, V lost 8 bases, and 9 bases had no gene match. The CDR3, as DNA: TGTGCCAGCCGGGACAGGGCCGTGGAAGAGCAGTACTTC. Its translation: CASRDRAVEEQYF.

This clone has only one observation. The rearrangement links TRBV7-2 to TRBJ2-7; D is uncertain. The CDR3 is 13 amino acids. V was trimmed by 5 bases and J by 6 bases, leaving 14 bases between them. Per germline, CDR1 SGHTA and CDR2 FQGNSA. CDR3 residues: CASSPEARTEQYF. The CDR3 coding sequence is TGTGCCAGCAGCCCAGAAGCCCGGACCGAGCAGTACTTC.

The gene calls are TRBV5-1 and TRBJ1-3; possibly TRBD1 for D (5 bases). The CDR3 length is 15 residues. The germline CDR1 and CDR2 sequences are SGHRS and YFSETQ. V was pared by 0 bases and J by 5 bases, with 12 bases between. CDR3 sequence reads: CASSLADGARNTIYF. The CDR3, as DNA: TGCGCCAGCAGCTTGGCCGACGGGGCCAGAAACACCATATATTTT.

CDR3 sequence reads: CASSLGVLGQETQYF. DNA of the CDR3: TGCGCCAGCAGCCTAGGGGTATTGGGCCAAGAGACCCAGTACTTC. The chain recombines TRBV5-1 with TRBJ2-5, with D perhaps matching TRBD1 (5 bases). Trimming removed 4 bases from V and 1 base from J, with 14 bases in between. CDR3 length: 15 residues. Per germline, CDR1 SGHRS and CDR2 YFSETQ.

The chain uses TRBV5-1 and TRBJ2-1; 8 bases are shared with TRBD2. Germline trimming cut 2 bases from V and 7 bases from J; bases unmatched to any gene: 8. CDR1 SGHRS and CDR2 YFSETQ come from the germline V gene. CDR3 length: 15 residues. CDR3 bases: TGCGCCAGCAGCTTACCGGGAGGGCCGGGGAATGAGCAGTTCTTC. Translating gives CASSLPGGPGNEQFF.

Written as DNA, the CDR3 is TGTGCCTCACAACGGGGGGCTATCTCTGGAAACACCATATATTTT. This codes for CASQRGAISGNTIYF. The rearrangement uses TRBV2 and TRBJ1-3; D perhaps matches TRBD1 (6 bases). Germline-derived CDR1 and CDR2 are SNHLY and FYNNEI. V was clipped by 11 bases and J by 0 bases, with 17 bases between them. CDR3 length: 15 residues.

The chain combines TRBV14 with TRBJ2-5; tentative D call: TRBD2 (6 bases). Germline CDR1 SGHDN, CDR2 FVKESK. The CDR3 runs to 13 residues. With 1 base removed from V and 4 bases from J, the gap between germline ends came to 7 bases. CDR3 in DNA: TGTGCCAGCAGCCAAGTACTAGCAGAGACCCAGTACTTC. This sequence encodes CASSQVLAETQYF.

The chain joins TRBV11-2 to TRBJ1-1; TRBD1 matches 9 bases. The CDR3 is 12 residues long. Per the germline V gene, CDR1 is SGHAT and CDR2 is FQNNGV. With V trimmed by 5 bases and J by 9 bases, 4 bases remained unmatched. The CDR3 coding sequence is TGTGCCAGCAGCCCTAACAGGGGGCAAGCTTTCTTT. It is translated as CASSPNRGQAFF.

The chain carries TRBV28 and TRBJ2-5; 7 bases agree with TRBD1. Germline loops: CDR1 MDHEN, CDR2 SYDVKM. Trimming cost V 5 bases and J 0 bases; bases outside gene matches: 9. The CDR3 covers 16 residues. The chain's CDR3 is CASSPWDRIHQETQYF. The CDR3 DNA reads TGTGCCAGCAGTCCCTGGGACAGAATCCACCAAGAGACCCAGTACTTC.

The V call is TRBV6-6, the J call TRBJ2-1, with 8 bases matching TRBD1. Germline-derived CDR1 and CDR2 are MNHNY and SVGAGI (reference sequence). Losses at the gene ends were 2 bases for V and 6 bases for J; bases not matched to a gene: 9. This CDR3 contains 16 residues. The DNA for the CDR3 is TGTGCCAGCAGTTACCCCGACAGGGGATTAGGCAATGAGCAGTTCTTC. It is translated as CASSYPDRGLGNEQFF.

The V gene is TRBV11-3, the J gene TRBJ2-5, with no clear D. The CDR3 totals 12 residues. CDR1 and CDR2 from the germline V gene are SGHNT and YENEEA. V lost 0 bases, J lost 5 bases, and 4 bases lay in between. Here the CDR3 DNA reads TGTGCCAGCAGCTTAGATCTGGAGACCCAGTACTTC. Protein product: CASSLDLETQYF. Full variable domain (outside the CDR3, taken from reference TRBV11-3 and TRBJ2-5): EAGVVQSPRYKIIEKKQPVAFWCNPISGHNTLYWYLQNLGQGPELLIRYENEEAVDDSQLPKDRFSAERLKGVDSTLKIQPAELGDSAVYLCASSLDLETQYFGPGTRLLVL.

This rearrangement joins TRBV30 to TRBJ2-2; D unclear. V dropped 0 bases and J dropped 1 base, with 9 bases sitting between them. Germline V gene data show CDR1 as GTSNPN and CDR2 as SVGIG (reference sequence). The CDR3 is 15 residues long. The CDR3 protein is CAWSVAELNTGELFF. DNA of the CDR3: TGTGCCTGGAGTGTTGCAGAGCTGAACACCGGGGAGCTGTTTTTT.

The rearrangement uses TRBV4-2 and TRBJ2-7; TRBD2 aligns across 13 bases. The length of the CDR3 is 22 residues. V dropped 0 bases and J dropped 4; count of bases not matched to a gene: 21. Germline CDR1 is LGHNA and CDR2 is YNFKEQ. The CDR3 here is CASSQDRFSGLAGVPAGYEQYF. The CDR3 DNA is TGTGCCAGCAGCCAAGATAGGTTTTCCGGACTAGCGGGAGTACCGGCCGGATACGAGCAGTACTTC.

The chain recombines TRBV10-3 with TRBJ2-1; perhaps D is TRBD1 or TRBD2 (7 bases each). The CDR3 is 16 amino acids. V lost 0 bases and J 4 bases, leaving 13 bases between the germline ends. Germline CDR1 reads ENHRY; CDR2 reads SYGVKD. DNA for the CDR3: TGTGCCATCAGTGAGTCAGACAGGGAGGGATACAATGAGCAGTTCTTC. This encodes CAISESDREGYNEQFF.

The gene calls are TRBV11-2 and TRBJ2-3; 9 nucleotides align to TRBD2. The CDR3 is 17 residues long. The junction had 7 bases not matched to a gene; V was cut back by 2 bases and J by 1 base. The germline V gene encodes CDR1 SGHAT and CDR2 FQNNGV. CDR3 protein: CASSLFPGGGGTDTQYF. For the CDR3, the DNA is TGTGCCAGCAGCTTATTCCCCGGCGGGGGGGGCACAGATACGCAGTATTTT. The complete variable domain, with remaining parts taken from reference TRBV11-2 and TRBJ2-3, reads EAGVAQSPRYKIIEKRQSVAFWCNPISGHATLYWYQQILGQGPKLLIQFQNNGVVDDSQLPKDRFSAERLKGVDSTLKIQPAKLEDSAVYLCASSLFPGGGGTDTQYFGPGTRLTVL.

The V and J genes are TRBV5-5 and TRBJ2-7; tentatively, D is TRBD1 (5 bases). Germline CDR1 reads SGHKS; CDR2 reads YYEKEE (reference sequence). This CDR3 spans 12 amino acids. V shed 3 bases and J shed 6 bases, with 10 bases lying between them. DNA of the CDR3: TGTGCCAGCAGCTATGACAGCCTCGAGCAGTACTTC. Amino acids: CASSYDSLEQYF. Full variable domain (rest looked up from reference TRBV5-5 and TRBJ2-7): DAGVTQSPTHLIKTRGQQVTLRCSPISGHKSVSWYQQVLGQGPQFIFQYYEKEERGRGNFPDRFSARQFPNYSSELNVNALLLGDSALYLCASSYDSLEQYFGPGTRLTVT.

A note on this clone: The junction departs from the called germline gene at one end, perhaps through a read error. The chain links TRBV29-1 to TRBJ1-1; TRBD1 matches 8 bases. The CDR3 has 8 residues. Germline loops: CDR1 SQVTM, CDR2 ANQGSEA. DNA of the CDR3: TGCAGCGTCGACAGGGGTATCTTT. Its translation: CSVDRGIF.

The V call is TRBV7-6, the J call TRBJ2-1; D ambiguous. Trimming cost V 7 bases and J 0 bases, with 19 bases left between them. CDR3 size: 17 residues. Germline V gene data show CDR1 as SGHVS and CDR2 as FNYEAQ. The CDR3 DNA reads TGTGCCAGCATCCCAGACTTGGTCGGCAGCTCCTACAATGAGCAGTTCTTC. Protein sequence: CASIPDLVGSSYNEQFF. The entire variable domain, with the rest obtained from reference TRBV7-6 and TRBJ2-1, is as follows: GAGVSQSPRYKVTKRGQDVALRCDPISGHVSLYWYRQALGQGPEFLTYFNYEAQQDKSGLPNDRFSAERPEGSISTLTIQRTEQRDSAMYRCASIPDLVGSSYNEQFFGPGTRLTVL.

The chain has TRBV7-9 and TRBJ1-2; no reliable D call. CDR3 length: 13 amino acids. V was trimmed by 5 bases and J by 9 bases, leaving 16 bases between them. CDR1 SEHNR and CDR2 FQNEAQ come from the germline V gene (reference sequence). CDR3: CASSPADPPSYTF. CDR3 in DNA: TGTGCCAGCAGCCCAGCGGACCCCCCGAGCTACACCTTC.